These 24 T cell receptor beta chains were all obtained from the same sample, sequenced in a study of regulatory T cells in long-lasting Graves disease. Time point given: newly diagnosed GD, antithyroid drugs for less than 3 months. RNA isolated from PBMCs was used to make the TCR library. Library construction for TCR beta used iRepertoire HTBI primers and Arm-PCR of CDR3 regions. TCRdb itself ran the multiplex PCR reads through MiXCR, one entry per CDR3 protein. The sample records roughly 440,000 distinct CDR3 sequences, approximately 16% being singletons. These records were also assigned to another study, of T cells in Graves' hyperthyroidism and ophthalmopathy.

This material consisted of peripheral blood mononuclear cells (PBMCs), taken at new diagnosis, from a patient treated with antithyroid drugs. The source of these receptors is a woman aged 18-29 years with Graves disease.

This clonotype was counted ten times or more. The chain recombines TRBV20-1 with TRBJ2-1; 13 bases are a match to TRBD2. V lost 7 bases, J lost 5 bases, and 8 bases stayed unmatched. CDR3 size: 15 residues. Germline CDR1 and CDR2: DFQATT and SNEGSKA (reference sequence). The CDR3 DNA sequence: TGCAGTGTGTGGACTAGCGGGAGAAGAAACAATGAGCAGTTCTTC. It codes for CSVWTSGRRNNEQFF.

This clonotype showed up many times. The rearrangement links TRBV28 to TRBJ2-7, with D tentatively TRBD1 or TRBD2 (6 bases each). This CDR3 spans 14 amino acids. Trimming removed 6 bases from V and 2 bases from J, with 14 bases in between. In germline, CDR1 is MDHEN, CDR2 SYDVKM. CDR3 sequence: CASSFGGLPYEQYF. The CDR3 DNA sequence: TGTGCCAGCAGCTTTGGGGGGCTACCCTACGAGCAGTACTTC.

This clonotype was detected only a few times. The rearrangement joins TRBV19 to TRBJ2-1, with 8 bases lining up with TRBD2. With 3 bases clipped from V and 1 base from J, the junction kept 11 bases outside the gene matches. Germline values: CDR1 LNHDA, CDR2 SQIVND (reference sequence). The CDR3 totals 18 residues. The CDR3 DNA reads TGTGCCAGTAGTATCCGAGGTACAGCGGGAGTATCCTACAATGAGCAGTTCTTC. Protein sequence: CASSIRGTAGVSYNEQFF.

This clonotype was observed many times. This sequence joins TRBV30 and TRBJ2-5; D gene ambiguous. Trimming pared 0 bases from V and 1 base from J, leaving 6 bases between. Germline CDR1 reads GTSNPN; CDR2 reads SVGIG (reference sequence). CDR3 length: 13 amino acids. The CDR3 region is CAWSVSGQETQYF. In DNA, the CDR3 is TGTGCCTGGAGTGTTTCCGGCCAAGAGACCCAGTACTTC.

This clonotype occurred many times. The CDR3 bases are TGCAGTGCTAGAGATATTATAAGAGCAGGGATGAATCAGCCCCAGCATTTT. It translates to CSARDIIRAGMNQPQHF. The chain is built from TRBV20-1 and TRBJ1-5; a possible D gene is TRBD1 (5 bases). The germline gives CDR1 DFQATT, CDR2 SNEGSKA (reference sequence). The ends were cut back, 0 bases at V and 4 bases at J, with 19 bases in the middle. There are 17 residues in the CDR3.

This clonotype was found many times. This sequence joins TRBV27 and TRBJ2-7, with 7 bases aligning to TRBD1. CDR3 length: 14 amino acids. The J segment lost 5 bases and the V segment lost 3 bases, leaving 7 bases of the junction unmatched. Germline assignment: CDR1 MNHEY and CDR2 SMNVEV (reference sequence). CDR3 residues: CASSFRDRLHEQYF. The CDR3, as DNA: TGTGCCAGCAGTTTCCGGGACAGACTCCACGAGCAGTACTTC.

This clonotype was counted a few times. The chain has TRBV12-3 or TRBV12-4 and TRBJ2-3; unclear D gene. The CDR3 runs to 11 residues. The V end lost 6 bases, the J end lost 8 bases, and 9 bases lay between the germline ends. The DNA of the CDR3 is TGTGCCAGCAGCCGGGCGAGTACGCAGTATTTT. Its translation is CASSRASTQYF.

The V and J genes are TRBV3-1 and TRBJ2-1, with D tentatively TRBD2 (6 bases). The CDR3 covers 16 residues. V lost 5 bases to trimming and J lost 7 bases, with 21 bases between them. Per the germline V gene, CDR1 is LGHDT and CDR2 is YNNKEL (reference sequence). For the CDR3, the DNA is TGTGCCAGCAGCTCCCTTGGCGGGATAGCTGGAAATGAGCAGTTCTTC. It specifies CASSSLGGIAGNEQFF.

This clonotype occurred a few times. The V gene is TRBV28, the J gene TRBJ1-6, with a tentative D call TRBD1 (6 bases). There are 15 residues in the CDR3. Between the trimmed V and J ends, which lost 10 bases and 0 bases, there was a span of 13 bases. Germline V gene sequence: CDR1 MDHEN, CDR2 SYDVKM. The DNA for the CDR3 is TGTGCCACCGGGACACTTAGCTCCTATAATTCACCCCTCCACTTT. Translation: CATGTLSSYNSPLHF.

This clonotype came up many times. The V gene is TRBV6-1, the J gene TRBJ1-2, with D unresolved. The CDR3 consists of 13 residues. V was trimmed by 2 bases and J by 4 bases, leaving 8 bases between them. The germline gives CDR1 MNHNS, CDR2 SASEGT. CDR3 nucleotide sequence: TGTGCCAGCAGTGAACGAGCAAGCTATGGCTACACCTTC. This translates into CASSERASYGYTF.

The chain employs TRBV6-9 and TRBJ2-1, with D possibly matching TRBD2 (6 bases). Trimming removed 4 bases at V and 0 bases at J, with 10 bases between. Germline V lookup: CDR1 MNHGY, CDR2 SVAAGI. The CDR3 sequence is 15 residues long. The DNA for the CDR3 is TGTGCCAGCAGTTCAGCGGGCCGCTCCTACAATGAGCAGTTCTTC. This encodes CASSSAGRSYNEQFF.

This clonotype appeared a few times. This chain uses TRBV27 with TRBJ2-7; 13 nucleotides match TRBD2. V lost 6 bases and J lost 2; bases outside the gene matches: 1. Germline V CDR1 and CDR2: MNHEY, SMNVEV (reference sequence). The CDR3 extends over 14 amino acids. CDR3 DNA: TGTGCCAGCAGGACTAGCGGGAGGCCCTACGAGCAGTACTTC. It encodes CASRTSGRPYEQYF.

The rearrangement links TRBV25-1 to TRBJ2-1; 7 bases are shared with TRBD2. The V segment lost 1 base and the J segment 7 bases; nucleotides outside the gene matches: 16. The germline V gene has CDR1 MGHDK and CDR2 SYGVNS. The CDR3 extends over 18 amino acids. CDR3 amino acids: CASSEFLGGGRAVNEQFF. The CDR3 DNA sequence: TGTGCCAGCAGTGAATTCCTAGGTGGGGGGAGGGCAGTGAATGAGCAGTTCTTC.

This clonotype has at least ten counts. In DNA form, the CDR3 reads TGTGCCAGCAGCTTAGCGAAGGAAACTAGCGGAATGTACTTC. Translated, it gives CASSLAKETSGMYF. J is TRBJ2-5 and V is TRBV7-2; 8 nucleotides line up with TRBD2. The CDR3 totals 14 residues. Losses at the gene ends were 0 bases for V and 13 bases for J; bases not matched to a gene: 10. Germline assignment: CDR1 SGHTA and CDR2 FQGNSA.

The chain couples TRBV6-1 to TRBJ1-1; unclear D gene. V lost 6 bases, J lost 4 bases, and 15 bases lay in between. The CDR3 is 14 amino acids. Germline assignment: CDR1 MNHNS and CDR2 SASEGT. The CDR3 loop is CASSRGNERTEAFF. Written as DNA, the CDR3 is TGTGCCAGCAGCAGAGGGAACGAGCGCACTGAAGCTTTCTTT.

The sample holds a few counts of this clonotype. V gene TRBV7-2 combines with J gene TRBJ2-1; the match to TRBD2 covers 7 bases. Germline V gene sequence: CDR1 SGHTA, CDR2 FQGNSA. This CDR3 has 17 amino acids. Losses at the gene ends were 0 bases for V and 2 bases for J; bases not matched to a gene: 7. In DNA, the CDR3 is TGTGCCAGCAGCTTAGCGGGAGGGGCAGGCCCCTACAATGAGCAGTTCTTC. Translating gives CASSLAGGAGPYNEQFF. Together with reference TRBV7-2 and TRBJ2-1, the CDR3 gives the full variable domain: GAGVSQSPSNKVTEKGKDVELRCDPISGHTALYWYRQSLGQGLEFLIYFQGNSAPDKSGLPSDRFSAERTGGSVSTLTIQRTQQEDSAVYLCASSLAGGAGPYNEQFFGPGTRLTVL.

V is TRBV10-2 and J is TRBJ2-5; TRBD2 matches 12 bases. The CDR3 consists of 14 residues. Germline-derived CDR1 and CDR2 are WSHSY and SAAADI. J gave up 5 bases and V 10 bases, and 8 bases lay outside the gene matches. DNA for the CDR3: TGCGCCACCGCGACTAGCGGGAGCGGGGAGACCCAGTACTTC. Encoded protein: CATATSGSGETQYF.

The V call is TRBV20-1, the J call TRBJ2-5, with D possibly matching TRBD1 (6 bases). This CDR3 spans 12 amino acids. Germline-derived CDR1 and CDR2 are DFQATT and SNEGSKA (reference sequence). Trimming pared 6 bases from V and 5 bases from J, leaving 13 bases between. The CDR3 here is CSAPRGMETQYF. The CDR3 DNA reads as TGCAGTGCGCCCAGGGGTATGGAGACCCAGTACTTC.

This clonotype showed up many times. This sequence joins TRBV7-6 and TRBJ2-3, with 9 bases fitting TRBD2. Trimming at V came to 3 bases and at J to 2 bases, leaving 6 bases not matched to a gene. Germline values: CDR1 SGHVS, CDR2 FNYEAQ. The CDR3 totals 16 residues. CDR3 amino acids: CASSLGSGSDTDTQYF. The DNA of the CDR3 is TGTGCCAGCAGCTTGGGTAGCGGGAGTGACACAGATACGCAGTATTTT.

This clonotype occurred many times. DNA of the CDR3: TGTGCCAGCAGCTCGAGGGGACAGGGGAATGAGCAGTTCTTC. This translates into CASSSRGQGNEQFF. This chain links TRBV7-2 with TRBJ2-1, with 10 positions matching TRBD1. The CDR3 runs to 14 residues. Germline CDR1 reads SGHTA; CDR2 reads FQGNSA. Trimming took 4 bases from V and 7 from J; bases not matched to a gene: 4.

This clonotype has a count of ten or more. The V call is TRBV27, the J call TRBJ2-1, with 8 bases fitting TRBD2. The closer fit of TRBJ2-5 to the DNA end suggests the J call may be wrong. CDR3 size: 15 residues. Germline CDR1 is MNHEY and CDR2 is SMNVEV (reference sequence). CDR3: CASSLLRGGQETQYF. CDR3 nucleotides: TGTGCCAGCAGTTTACTCCGCGGGGGGCAAGAGACCCAGTACTTC.

This clonotype was seen at least ten times. The chain links TRBV6-2 or TRBV6-3 to TRBJ2-1; 13 bases are a match to TRBD2. The CDR3 is made up of 15 amino acids. After removal of 4 bases from V and 9 bases from J, the junction contained 6 bases not matched to a gene. The germline V gene has CDR1 MNHEY and CDR2 SVGEGT. The CDR3 loop reads CASSSGTSGVGEQFF. In DNA, the CDR3 is TGTGCCAGCAGTTCTGGGACTAGCGGGGTCGGTGAGCAGTTCTTC.

This clonotype was recorded a few times. V gene TRBV15 combines with J gene TRBJ2-1, with a possible D match to TRBD2 (6 bases). Germline CDR1 and CDR2: LNHNV and YYDKDF (reference sequence). The CDR3 contains 15 residues. V lost 5 bases and J 9 bases, leaving 20 bases between the germline ends. The CDR3, as DNA: TGTGCCACCAGCCGCGCGGGGACTCCCCCGGCTGAGCAGTTCTTC. Translation: CATSRAGTPPAEQFF.

This clonotype was counted ten times or more. V is TRBV29-1 and J is TRBJ2-7; D might be TRBD2 (7 bases). The V end was cut by 5 bases, the J end by 0 bases, with 17 bases between. CDR1 is SQVTM and CDR2 is ANQGSEA in the germline V gene. The length of the CDR3 is 15 residues. As DNA, the CDR3 is TGCAGCGTTACTGGGGGCGGGGGAGGCTCCTACGAGCAGTACTTC. This gives the protein CSVTGGGGGSYEQYF.